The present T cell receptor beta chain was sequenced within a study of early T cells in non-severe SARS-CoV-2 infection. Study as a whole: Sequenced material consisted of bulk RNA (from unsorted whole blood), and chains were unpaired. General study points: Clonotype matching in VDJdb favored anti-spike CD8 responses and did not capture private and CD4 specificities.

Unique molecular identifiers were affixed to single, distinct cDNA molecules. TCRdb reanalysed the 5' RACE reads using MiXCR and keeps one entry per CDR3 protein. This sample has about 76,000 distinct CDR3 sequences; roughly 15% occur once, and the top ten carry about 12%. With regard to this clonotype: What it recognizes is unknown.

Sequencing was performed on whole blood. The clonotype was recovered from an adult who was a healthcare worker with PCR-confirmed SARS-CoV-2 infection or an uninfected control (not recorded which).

The CDR3 nucleotides read TGTGCCAGTGCTGGCGGGACCACAGATACGCAGTATTTT. It codes for CASAGGTTDTQYF. The V call is TRBV9, the J call TRBJ2-3; possibly TRBD2 for D (6 bases). The CDR3 has 13 amino acids. V was pared by 8 bases and J by 2 bases, with 12 bases between. In germline, CDR1 is SGDLS, CDR2 YYNGEE. The full variable domain, with the rest looked up from reference TRBV9 and TRBJ2-3, is DSGVTQTPKHLITATGQRVTLRCSPRSGDLSVYWYQQSLDQGLQFLIQYYNGEERAKGNILERFSAQQFPDLHSELNLSSLELGDSALYFCASAGGTTDTQYFGPGTRLTVL.